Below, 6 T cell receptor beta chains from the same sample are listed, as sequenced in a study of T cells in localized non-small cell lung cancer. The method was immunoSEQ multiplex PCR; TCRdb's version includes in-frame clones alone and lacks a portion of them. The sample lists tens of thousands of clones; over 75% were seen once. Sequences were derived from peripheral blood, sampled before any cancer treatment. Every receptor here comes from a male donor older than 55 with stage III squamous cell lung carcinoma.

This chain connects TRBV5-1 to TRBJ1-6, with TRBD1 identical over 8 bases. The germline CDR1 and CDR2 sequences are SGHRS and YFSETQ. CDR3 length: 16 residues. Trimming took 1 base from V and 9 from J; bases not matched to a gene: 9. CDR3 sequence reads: CASSLLSGQGVSPLHF. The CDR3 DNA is TGCGCCAGCAGCTTGCTTTCAGGACAGGGTGTTTCACCCCTCCACTTT.

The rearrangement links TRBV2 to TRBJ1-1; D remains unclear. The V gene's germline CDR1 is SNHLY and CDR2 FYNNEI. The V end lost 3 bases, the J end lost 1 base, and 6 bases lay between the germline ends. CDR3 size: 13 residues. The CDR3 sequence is CASSELWNTEAFF. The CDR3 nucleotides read TGTGCCAGCAGTGAGTTATGGAACACTGAAGCTTTCTTT.

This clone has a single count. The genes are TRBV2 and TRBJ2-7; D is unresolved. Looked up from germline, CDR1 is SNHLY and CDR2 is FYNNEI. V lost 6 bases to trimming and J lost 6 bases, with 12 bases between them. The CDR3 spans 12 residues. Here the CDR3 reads CASRVYGGEQYF. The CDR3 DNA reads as TGTGCCAGCAGGGTATACGGCGGCGAGCAGTACTTC.

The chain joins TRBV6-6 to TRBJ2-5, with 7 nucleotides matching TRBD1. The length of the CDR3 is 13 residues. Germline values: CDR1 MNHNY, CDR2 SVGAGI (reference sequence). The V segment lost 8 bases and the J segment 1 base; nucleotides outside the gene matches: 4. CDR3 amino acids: CASGGQLQETQYF. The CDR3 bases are TGTGCCAGCGGGGGACAGCTCCAAGAGACCCAGTACTTC.

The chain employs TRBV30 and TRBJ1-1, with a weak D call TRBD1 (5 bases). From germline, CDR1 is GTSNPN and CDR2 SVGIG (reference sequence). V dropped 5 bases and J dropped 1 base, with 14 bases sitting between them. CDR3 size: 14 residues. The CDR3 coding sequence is TGTGCCTGGTTCCGGGGACTCAGGAACACTGAAGCTTTCTTT. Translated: CAWFRGLRNTEAFF.

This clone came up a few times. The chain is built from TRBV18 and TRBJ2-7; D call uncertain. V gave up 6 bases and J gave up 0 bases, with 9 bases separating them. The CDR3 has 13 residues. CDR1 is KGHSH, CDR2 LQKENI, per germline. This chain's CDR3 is CASSPGRSYEQYF. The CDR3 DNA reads TGTGCCAGCTCCCCGGGCCGCTCCTACGAGCAGTACTTC.